This TCR beta chain was observed in a study of early T cells in non-severe SARS-CoV-2 infection. Overall study context: The study sequenced bulk RNA from unsorted whole blood, with chains unpaired. Whole-study results and caveats: Database matching using VDJdb favored anti-spike CD8 responses, with private and CD4 specificities left missing.

Attachment of unique molecular identifiers to individual cDNA molecules was performed. TCRdb re-called the 5' RACE reads with MiXCR, one entry per CDR3 protein. The table has about 76,000 distinct CDR3 sequences, around 12% seen once. A remark on this clonotype: Its antigen is still unknown.

This CDR3 region has 10 residues. Material: whole blood. This sequence was found in an adult who was a healthcare worker with PCR-confirmed SARS-CoV-2 infection or an uninfected control (not recorded which). The chain has TRBV21-1 and TRBJ1-1. TRBV21-1 is classified as a pseudogene. DNA for the CDR3: TGTGCCAGCAGCAAAACTGAAGCTTTCTTT. Its protein is CASSKTEAFF.